This T cell receptor beta chain was sequenced in a study of CD8 T cells in Susac syndrome. Study-wide results and limits: Among active patients and in TEMRA cells, CD8+ clonal expansion in Susac reached its peak.

Random hexamers were used to reverse transcribe about 0.5 to 1 ug of RNA. MiXCR was run by TCRdb on the immunoSEQ multiplex PCR reads, yielding one entry per CDR3 protein. The sample lists roughly 76,000 distinct CDR3 sequences, approximately 93% seen once, with around 0.45% in the top ten. For this clonotype: The antigen is unknown.

The sequence came from a human donor with Susac syndrome. The source material was CD8+ T cells from PBMCs.

The chain's CDR3 is CASSPTSAASTDTQYF. The CDR3, as DNA: TGCGCCAGCAGCCCAACTAGCGCAGCTAGCACAGATACGCAGTATTTT. The chain is built from TRBV5-1 and TRBJ2-3; 7 positions match TRBD2. Trimming took 4 bases from V and 0 from J; bases not matched to a gene: 8. From germline, CDR1 is SGHRS and CDR2 YFSETQ. The CDR3 runs 16 residues.